Below, one T cell receptor beta chain is given with its context. Germline CDR1 SNHLY, CDR2 FYNNEI. V dropped 4 bases and J dropped 4 bases, with 10 bases sitting between them. The CDR3 is 14 amino acids. Data came from immunoSEQ multiplex PCR; TCRdb stores just in-frame clones and leaves some out. This sample has about 100,000 clones, with 82% found just once. The sample comes from a study of PD-1 blockade in mismatch repair-deficient tumors. The chain couples TRBV2 to TRBJ2-2; no firm D call. The receptor was isolated from an adult with mismatch repair-deficient cancer. The sample was peripheral blood, taken about 33 weeks after starting pembrolizumab. CDR3 amino acids: CASSVASVTGELFF. The DNA for the CDR3 is TGTGCCAGCAGTGTTGCATCGGTCACCGGGGAGCTGTTTTTT.